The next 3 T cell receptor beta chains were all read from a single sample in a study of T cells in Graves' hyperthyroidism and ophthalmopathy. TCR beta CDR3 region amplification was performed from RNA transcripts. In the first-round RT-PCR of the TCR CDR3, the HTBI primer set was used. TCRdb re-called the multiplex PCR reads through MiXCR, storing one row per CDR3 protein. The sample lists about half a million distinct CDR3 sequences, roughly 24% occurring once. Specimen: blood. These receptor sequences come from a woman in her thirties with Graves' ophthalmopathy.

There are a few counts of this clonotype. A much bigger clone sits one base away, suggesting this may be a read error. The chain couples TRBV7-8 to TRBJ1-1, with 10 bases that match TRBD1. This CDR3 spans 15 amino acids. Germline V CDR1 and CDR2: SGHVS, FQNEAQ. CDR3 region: CASSSLTGGLTEACF. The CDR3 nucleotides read TGTGCCAGCAGCTCTTTGACAGGGGGCCTCACTGAAGCTTGCTTT.

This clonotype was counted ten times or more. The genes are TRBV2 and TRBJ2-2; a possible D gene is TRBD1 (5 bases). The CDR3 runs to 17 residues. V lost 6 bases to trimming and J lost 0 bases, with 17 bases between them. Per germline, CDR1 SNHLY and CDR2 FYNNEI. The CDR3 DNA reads TGTGCCAGCAGCCGTTCTACCAGACAGACGAACACCGGGGAGCTGTTTTTT. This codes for CASSRSTRQTNTGELFF.

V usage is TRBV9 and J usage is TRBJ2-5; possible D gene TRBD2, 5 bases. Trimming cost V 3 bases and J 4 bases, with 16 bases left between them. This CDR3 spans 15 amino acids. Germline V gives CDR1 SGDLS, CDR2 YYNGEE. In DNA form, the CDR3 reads TGTGCCAGCAGCGGCCGAACAGCGGCGGGAGAGACCCAGTACTTC. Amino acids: CASSGRTAAGETQYF.